Listed below are T cell receptor beta chains from one sample, sequenced in a study of cytomegalovirus exposure and HLA in healthy donors. Sequencing was performed with immunoSEQ multiplex PCR; in TCRdb, only in-frame clones are kept and a portion is missing. The sample shows approximately 160,000 clones, 77% of them seen only once. The sequencing input was PBMCs. The receptors here all came from a woman in her thirties or forties in good health and CMV-seropositive. The CDR3 runs from the conserved cysteine through the conserved F or W. The D gene is left open where the match is weak. Some rows mark clone size as missing; the rest say once, few, many or name a class of expanded clone.

CDR3 protein	CDR3 DNA	V gene	J gene	D gene	clone size
CASSGQGGFEGYTF	TGTGCCAGCAGTGGACAGGGGGGGTTTGAGGGCTACACCTTC	TRBV6-5	TRBJ1-2	TRBD1	.
CASSYQGTGANVLTF	TGTGCCAGCAGCTATCAGGGAACTGGGGCCAACGTCCTGACTTTC	TRBV7-9	TRBJ2-6	.	.
CSVGQGASSYNEQFF	TGCAGCGTAGGACAGGGGGCTAGCTCCTACAATGAGCAGTTCTTC	TRBV29-1	TRBJ2-1	TRBD1	.
CASSSWGGPRDEQFF	TGTGCCAGCAGCTCCTGGGGGGGCCCAAGGGATGAGCAGTTCTTC	TRBV5-6	TRBJ2-1	.	.
CASSYSSGTTTDTQYF	TGTGCCAGCAGTTACTCGAGCGGGACGACCACAGATACGCAGTATTTT	TRBV6-5	TRBJ2-3	TRBD2	.
CASSIGTGYQETQYF	TGTGCCAGTAGTATCGGGACAGGGTATCAAGAGACCCAGTACTTC	TRBV19	TRBJ2-5	TRBD1	.
CASAFGRGGTYEQYF	TGTGCCAGCGCTTTTGGGCGGGGGGGCACCTACGAGCAGTACTTC	TRBV6-6	TRBJ2-7	TRBD2	.
CASSLSLGLSGPTYNEQFF	TGTGCCAGCAGCTTATCCCTCGGACTTAGCGGACCTACCTACAATGAGCAGTTCTTC	TRBV7-2	TRBJ2-1	.	.
CASSVREVYNEQFF	TGTGCCAGCAGCGTCAGGGAGGTCTACAATGAGCAGTTCTTC	TRBV9	TRBJ2-1	.	.
CASSPRQGALYETQYF	TGTGCCAGCAGTCCCCGGCAGGGGGCTTTATATGAGACCCAGTACTTC	TRBV27	TRBJ2-5	TRBD1	few
CASRSSGGTDTQYF	TGTGCCAGCAGAAGTAGCGGGGGCACAGATACGCAGTATTTT	TRBV6-5	TRBJ2-3	TRBD2	few
CASSLKTVHNSPLHF	TGTGCCAGCAGTTTAAAAACAGTACATAATTCACCCCTCCACTTT	TRBV28	TRBJ1-6	.	.
CASSGLVRQYF	TGTGCCAGCAGTGGACTTGTTCGGCAGTACTTC	TRBV6-4	TRBJ2-7	.	.
CASSLNTEAFF	TGTGCCAGCAGCCTAAACACTGAAGCTTTCTTT	TRBV5-6	TRBJ1-1	.	.
CSVELAGDYEQYF	TGCAGCGTCGAACTAGCGGGAGACTACGAGCAGTACTTC	TRBV29-1	TRBJ2-7	TRBD2	.
CASSFGEGLVFYQPQHF	.	TRBV28	TRBJ1-5	.	.
CASSVGTVYNEQFF	TGTGCCAGCAGCGTAGGGACTGTCTACAATGAGCAGTTCTTC	TRBV9	TRBJ2-1	.	.
CAWSVGTFEAFF	TGTGCCTGGAGTGTCGGGACATTTGAAGCTTTCTTT	TRBV30	TRBJ1-1	.	once
CASSLLGHGDYGCTF	TGTGCCAGCAGCTTGCTCGGGCATGGAGACTATGGCTGCACCTTC	TRBV13	TRBJ1-2	.	.
CASSSAGAETQYF	TGCGCCAGCAGCTCGGCAGGGGCCGAGACCCAGTACTTC	TRBV5-1	TRBJ2-5	.	.
CASSLRTGEDEKLFF	TGCGCCAGCAGCTTGAGGACAGGGGAGGACGAAAAACTGTTTTTT	TRBV5-1	TRBJ1-4	TRBD1	.
CASSEGQGPQETQYF	TGCGCCAGCAGTGAGGGACAGGGTCCTCAAGAGACCCAGTACTTC	TRBV10-1	TRBJ2-5	TRBD1	.
CASSQGYSGGAGTKNIQYF	TGCGCCAGCAGCCAAGGTTATAGCGGGGGGGCCGGGACCAAAAACATTCAGTACTTC	TRBV4-1	TRBJ2-4	TRBD2	.
CASMNRRDDEQYF	TGTGCCAGCATGAATAGGCGGGACGACGAGCAGTACTTC	TRBV2	TRBJ2-7	.	.
CASSPGTGVNQPQHF	TGTGCCAGCAGCCCCGGGACAGGGGTCAATCAGCCCCAGCATTTT	TRBV6-6	TRBJ1-5	TRBD1	.
CASSFLRGGEVGEQYF	TGTGCCAGCAGCTTTTTAAGGGGAGGGGAGGTCGGCGAGCAGTACTTC	TRBV5-4	TRBJ2-7	TRBD2	.